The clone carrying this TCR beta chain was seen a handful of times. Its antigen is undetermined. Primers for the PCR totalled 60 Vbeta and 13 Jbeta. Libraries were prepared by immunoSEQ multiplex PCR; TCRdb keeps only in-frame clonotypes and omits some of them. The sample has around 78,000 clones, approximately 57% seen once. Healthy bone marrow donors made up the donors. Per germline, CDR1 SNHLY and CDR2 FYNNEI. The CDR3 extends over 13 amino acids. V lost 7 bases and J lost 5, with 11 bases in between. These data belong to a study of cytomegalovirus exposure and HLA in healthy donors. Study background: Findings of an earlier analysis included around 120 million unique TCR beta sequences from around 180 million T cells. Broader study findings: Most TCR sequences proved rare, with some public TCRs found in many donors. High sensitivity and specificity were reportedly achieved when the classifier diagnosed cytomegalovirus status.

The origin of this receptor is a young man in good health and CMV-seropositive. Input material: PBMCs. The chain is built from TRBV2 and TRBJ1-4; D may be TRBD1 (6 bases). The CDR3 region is CASISGVNEKLFF. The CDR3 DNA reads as TGTGCCAGCATCTCAGGGGTGAATGAAAAACTGTTTTTT.